This T cell receptor (beta chain) was identified during a study of shared clonotypes between healthy human individuals (dated by TCRdb to 2018 to 2020). About the study as a whole: A couple of women and a few men aged 18 to 49 years were included in the cohort. For each donor, CD4 naive and CD4 memory were each run on three plates, CD8 naive on two plates, and CD8 memory on one plate. To estimate repertoire size and how much clonotype sharing occurs between individuals, the study deeply sequenced the blood TCR repertoires of five healthy adults. Different laboratories and diverse techniques were used to prepare libraries and sequence TCR repertoires, to increase sequencing depth and limit assay-specific biases. Each donor's leukapheresis produced roughly between about 0.9 and 9.5 billion PBMCs.

Using the deep immunoSEQ assay, multiplex PCR amplified TCR CDR3 regions from genomic DNA. Genomic DNA extracted from each cell subset was distributed evenly over all wells of several immunoSEQ 96-well plates, and each plate served as one replicate. For sorted subsets, each replicate PCR was loaded with 200 ng genomic DNA, equivalent to some 27,000 T cell genomes. The purified libraries were quantified using a Qubit 3.0 fluorometer, sized with a Bioanalyzer 2100, and then quantified again using the KAPA Library Quantification kit. A separate single-read 150-cycle Illumina NextSeq 550 flow cell was used to sequence each immunoSEQ 96-well plate. Concerning the study's data processing: Because the immunoSEQ output included only junctional sequences and no quality scores, the filtering could not be the same as the filtering used for full-length reads. To assign V/J genes and CDR3, sequences were annotated using PyIR, a Python wrapper for IgBLAST v1.9, with IMGT germline references. Reads were filtered out if the reads had weak V/J assignments (E-value above 1e-6), no CDR3, stop codons, out-of-frame junctions, or ambiguous translated residues. V3J clonotypes were defined as sequences sharing an identical inferred V gene, J gene, and CDR3 amino acid sequence. The percentage overlap between two repertoires was calculated by dividing the number of shared unique clonotypes by the size of the smaller repertoire. Richness of each repertoire was evaluated using RTK rarefaction, the Chao1 estimator, and Recon v2.1 estimates of unobserved clonotypes. For all TCRbeta clonotypes obtained by the gDNA method from a handful of donors, generation probabilities were computed with OLGA. As stored in TCRdb, this immuneACCESS dataset retains in-frame rearrangements with V and J assigned. A fraction of the clones does not appear; measured against another copy, unresolved V genes explain less than half of the discrepancy, and the remainder lacks a known reason. V and J calls plus clone size are reproduced from that table; the DNA served to infer D and trimming. Recorded for this sample are approximately 340,000 clones; under 80% of them occurred a single time. The ten most abundant clones make up approximately 10% of the sample.

This clone was seen at least ten times. No cognate antigen has been identified for it. No base quality information exists; no much larger clone differs at one position. What the study reported, not specific to this receptor: Only blood was sampled, and tissue TCR repertoires likely differ from those in blood. Naive subsets generally had larger estimated clonotype richness than memory subsets did. Clonotypes shared by all four sorted-subset donors showed higher generation probabilities than non-shared clonotypes. The small number of donors limited the genetic and exposure-history diversity represented. Even with the large sequencing depth, rarefaction of the sorted-subset datasets indicated that sequencing was incomplete. Sharing across several donors was observed for 4.5% to 6.5% of naive CD4, under 4% of naive CD8, over 2% of memory CD4, and about 0.39% of memory CD8 clonotypes. Based on pairwise subsampling, the degree of clonotype sharing among donors was expected to be affected by sequencing depth.

The donors were healthy, HIV-negative adults with no recently reported acute infections or vaccinations. All donors were Caucasian adults living in Nashville, Tennessee, USA. CD4+ T cells were enriched through magnetic negative selection, after which naive cells were positively selected on CD45RA and the remaining negative fraction served as the memory subset. Blood was collected by leukapheresis, and PBMCs were isolated by Ficoll-Histopaque density gradient centrifugation and then cryopreserved in liquid nitrogen vapor phase. Analytical flow cytometry was used to check the purity and quantity of each magnetically sorted T cell population. Genomic DNA was isolated from each sorted fraction and quantified by UV absorbance on a Nanodrop 2000c. V drops 7 bases and J drops 5 bases, leaving 17 bases in between. Taken from the germline V gene (reference sequence), the CDR1 and CDR2 loops are GTSNPN and SVGIG. From its cysteine to its phenylalanine, the CDR3 spans 14 amino acids. Only the CDR3 DNA stays, 42 bases, in frame from base 1.

The TCR comes from a man aged 25-40 years in good health. Material: memory CD4+ T cells sorted from blood. The sample's cell subset or site, from its label and the paper: CD45RA-negative fraction. Rearrangement joined TRBV30 to TRBJ2-2, with TRBD1 tentatively as D gene (5 bases match). CDR3 reads: CALPRPGRTGELFF. In nucleotides, the sequence is TGTGCCTTGCCCCGACCAGGGCGGACCGGGGAGCTGTTTTTT.